This T cell receptor (beta chain) was retrieved from a study of OX40 agonist ivuxolimab in advanced cancers. V shed 3 bases, J shed 3 bases, and the junction held 2 bases outside the gene matches. The germline V gene encodes CDR1 SGHRS and CDR2 YFSETQ. CDR3 length: 13 amino acids. Method: immunoSEQ multiplex PCR; TCRdb's copy keeps in-frame clones and lacks some. Among 100,000 to 150,000 clones listed, roughly 91% were seen once. The material sequenced was CD4+ or CD8+ T cells sorted from blood, taken in a trial of the OX40 agonist ivuxolimab. The clonotype comes from an adult with an advanced solid tumor such as melanoma, head and neck, liver or kidney cancer. The gene calls are TRBV5-1 and TRBJ2-7; TRBD1 matches 8 bases. The CDR3 reads CASSSGTGYEQYF. CDR3 bases: TGCGCCAGCAGCTCCGGGACAGGCTACGAGCAGTACTTC.